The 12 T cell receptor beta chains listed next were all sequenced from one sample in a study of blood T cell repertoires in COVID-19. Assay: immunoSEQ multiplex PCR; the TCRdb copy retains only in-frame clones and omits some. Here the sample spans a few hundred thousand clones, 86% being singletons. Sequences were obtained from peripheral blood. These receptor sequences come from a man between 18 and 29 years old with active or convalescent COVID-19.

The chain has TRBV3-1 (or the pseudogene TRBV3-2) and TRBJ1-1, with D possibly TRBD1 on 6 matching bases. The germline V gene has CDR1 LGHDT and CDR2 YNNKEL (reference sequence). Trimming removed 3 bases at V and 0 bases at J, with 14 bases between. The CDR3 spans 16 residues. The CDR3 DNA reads TGTGCCAGCAGCCACGGGGCGCGGGGGCTGAACACTGAAGCTTTCTTT. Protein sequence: CASSHGARGLNTEAFF.

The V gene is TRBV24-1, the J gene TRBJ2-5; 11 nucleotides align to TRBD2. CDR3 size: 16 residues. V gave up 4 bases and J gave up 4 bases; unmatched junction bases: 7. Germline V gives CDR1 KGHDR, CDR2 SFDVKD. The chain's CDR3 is CATSDPSGRKAETQYF. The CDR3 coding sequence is TGTGCCACCAGTGACCCTAGCGGGAGGAAGGCAGAGACCCAGTACTTC.

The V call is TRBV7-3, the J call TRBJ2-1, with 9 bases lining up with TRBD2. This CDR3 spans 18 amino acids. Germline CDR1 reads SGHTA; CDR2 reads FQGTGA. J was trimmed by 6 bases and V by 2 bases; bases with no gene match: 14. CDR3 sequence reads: CASSLDGGVSGGSNEQFF. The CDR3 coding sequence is TGTGCCAGCAGCTTAGATGGAGGGGTTAGCGGGGGTAGCAATGAGCAGTTCTTC.

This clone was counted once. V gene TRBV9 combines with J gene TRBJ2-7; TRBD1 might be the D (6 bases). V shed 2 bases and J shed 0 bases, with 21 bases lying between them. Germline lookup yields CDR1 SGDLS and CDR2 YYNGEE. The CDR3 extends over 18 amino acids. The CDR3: CASSVSGSLAGDSYEQYF. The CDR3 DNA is TGTGCCAGCAGCGTCTCCGGTAGTTTGGCAGGGGACTCCTACGAGCAGTACTTC. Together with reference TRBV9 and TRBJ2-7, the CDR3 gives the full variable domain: DSGVTQTPKHLITATGQRVTLRCSPRSGDLSVYWYQQSLDQGLQFLIQYYNGEERAKGNILERFSAQQFPDLHSELNLSSLELGDSALYFCASSVSGSLAGDSYEQYFGPGTRLTVT.

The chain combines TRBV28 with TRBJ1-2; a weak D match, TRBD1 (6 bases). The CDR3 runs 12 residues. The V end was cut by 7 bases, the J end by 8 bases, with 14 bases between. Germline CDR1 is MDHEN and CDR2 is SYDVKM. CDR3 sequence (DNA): TGTGCCAGCACCCTACAGGGTAGCGGCTACACCTTC. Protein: CASTLQGSGYTF.

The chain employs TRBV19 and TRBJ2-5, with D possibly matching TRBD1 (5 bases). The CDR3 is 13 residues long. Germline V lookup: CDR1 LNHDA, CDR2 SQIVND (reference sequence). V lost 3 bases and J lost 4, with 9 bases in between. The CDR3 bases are TGTGCCAGTAGTATCCCAGGGCGAGAGACCCAGTACTTC. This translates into CASSIPGRETQYF.

The chain's CDR3 is CASSLNSGSTGELFF. CDR3 sequence (DNA): TGTGCCAGCAGTTTAAATAGCGGGAGCACCGGGGAGCTGTTTTTT. This sequence joins TRBV28 and TRBJ2-2; TRBD2 agrees at 9 bases. The CDR3 loop spans 15 amino acids. Germline values: CDR1 MDHEN, CDR2 SYDVKM. J was trimmed by 4 bases and V by 2 bases; bases with no gene match: 2.

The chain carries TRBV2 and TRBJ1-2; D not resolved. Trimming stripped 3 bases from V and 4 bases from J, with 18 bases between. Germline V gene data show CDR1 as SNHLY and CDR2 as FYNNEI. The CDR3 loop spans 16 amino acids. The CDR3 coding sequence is TGTGCCAGCAGTGATTCGGTCGGGGATTGGAGCTATGGCTACACCTTC. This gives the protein CASSDSVGDWSYGYTF.

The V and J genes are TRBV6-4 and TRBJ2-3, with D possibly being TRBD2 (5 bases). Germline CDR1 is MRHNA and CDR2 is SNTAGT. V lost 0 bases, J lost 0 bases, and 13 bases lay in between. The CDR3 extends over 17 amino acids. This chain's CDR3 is CASSDSEGASSTDTQYF. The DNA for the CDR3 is TGTGCCAGCAGTGACTCTGAGGGCGCTTCTAGCACAGATACGCAGTATTTT.

CDR3 nucleotide sequence: TGTGCCAGCAGCCCCCGAGGGGGCTTTCTCGGTCGTGAGCAGTTCTTC. This sequence encodes CASSPRGGFLGREQFF. The rearrangement links TRBV3-1 (or the pseudogene TRBV3-2) to TRBJ2-1, with 7 bases that match TRBD1. CDR3 length equals 16 residues. With 4 bases clipped from V and 9 bases from J, the junction kept 15 bases outside the gene matches. Per germline, CDR1 LGHDT and CDR2 YNNKEL (reference sequence).

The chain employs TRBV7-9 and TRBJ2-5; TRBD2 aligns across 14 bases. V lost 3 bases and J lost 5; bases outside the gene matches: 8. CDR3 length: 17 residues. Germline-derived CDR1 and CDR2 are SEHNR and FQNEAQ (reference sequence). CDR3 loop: CASSFFGLAGGGETQYF. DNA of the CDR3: TGTGCCAGCAGCTTCTTTGGACTAGCGGGAGGAGGTGAGACCCAGTACTTC. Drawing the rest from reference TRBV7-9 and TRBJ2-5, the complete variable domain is DTGVSQNPRHKITKRGQNVTFRCDPISEHNRLYWYRQTLGQGPEFLTYFQNEAQLEKSRLLSDRFSAERPKGSFSTLEIQRTEQGDSAMYLCASSFFGLAGGGETQYFGPGTRLLVL.

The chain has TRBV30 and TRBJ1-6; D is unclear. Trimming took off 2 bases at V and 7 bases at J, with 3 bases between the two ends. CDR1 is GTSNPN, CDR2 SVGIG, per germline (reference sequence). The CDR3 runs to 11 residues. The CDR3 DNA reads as TGTGCCTGGAGTCAGAATTCACCCCTCCACTTT. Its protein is CAWSQNSPLHF.